The T cell receptor (beta chain) described here comes from a study of blood T cell repertoires in COVID-19. In the original analysis: Reference gene primer amplification gave nucleated cell count estimates. The protocol was immunoSEQ multiplex PCR, while the TCRdb copy is restricted to in-frame clones and leaves out a portion. The DNA was the basis for D and trimming; V, J and clone size are from that table. This sample has 190,000 or so clones, with just under 80% found just once. CDR3 length equals 13 residues. Between the trimmed V and J ends, which lost 1 base and 4 bases, there was a span of 7 bases. CDR1 SNHLY and CDR2 FYNNEI come from the germline V gene.

Specimen: peripheral blood. The chain links TRBV2 to TRBJ1-2; no reliable D call. The source is a woman of 80 years or more with active or convalescent COVID-19. In DNA, the CDR3 is TGTGCCAGCAGTGAAGGGGGAGGCTATGGCTACACCTTC. Its translation is CASSEGGGYGYTF.